The 23 T cell receptor beta chains given below trace back to one sample, sequenced in a study of T-cell memory formation after mild COVID-19. In TCRdb, the 5' RACE reads were re-called with MiXCR into one record per CDR3 protein. In the table there are about half a million distinct CDR3 sequences, roughly 18% of which are singletons. Sequencing was performed on PBMCs or a T cell subset sorted from them (not recorded which). The receptor source for this set is an adult woman who had mild COVID-19 (a few samples of this study predate the infection). Cell type and time point are not known.

The V gene is TRBV20-1, the J gene TRBJ1-2, with D maybe TRBD1 (5 bases). The CDR3 spans 12 residues. Germline values: CDR1 DFQATT, CDR2 SNEGSKA (reference sequence). Trimming stripped 3 bases from V and 3 bases from J, with 8 bases between. The CDR3 nucleotides read TGCAGTGCTAGTGTCAGGGACTATGGCTACACCTTC. Amino acid sequence: CSASVRDYGYTF.

The V call is TRBV4-1, the J call TRBJ1-1; D unresolved. This CDR3 region has 12 residues. Germline V gives CDR1 MGHRA, CDR2 YSYEKL. V was trimmed by 4 bases and J by 8 bases, leaving 11 bases between them. The CDR3 DNA reads as TGCGCCAGCAGCCTACCGGCAGACGAAGCTTTCTTT. This gives the protein CASSLPADEAFF.

This clonotype was seen a handful of times. V and J are TRBV9 and TRBJ2-2, with D perhaps assigned TRBD1 or TRBD2 (5 bases each). V lost 0 bases to trimming and J lost 5 bases, with 11 bases between them. The length of the CDR3 is 15 residues. CDR1 is SGDLS, CDR2 YYNGEE, per germline. CDR3 amino acids: CASSVGSGTTGELFF. CDR3 DNA sequence: TGTGCCAGCAGCGTAGGCTCGGGGACGACCGGGGAGCTGTTTTTT.

This clonotype was observed a few times. The CDR3 protein is CAWSRGTSGSADTQYF. CDR3 DNA: TGTGCCTGGAGTCGTGGGACTAGCGGGAGCGCAGATACGCAGTATTTT. V gene TRBV30 combines with J gene TRBJ2-3, with TRBD2 matching 14 bases. The CDR3 loop spans 16 amino acids. From germline, CDR1 is GTSNPN and CDR2 SVGIG (reference sequence). V was clipped by 2 bases and J by 4 bases; unmatched bases: 5.

The chain employs TRBV27 and TRBJ1-6; no firm D call. There are 14 residues in the CDR3. Trimming removed 9 bases at V and 6 bases at J, with 15 bases between. Germline V CDR1 and CDR2: MNHEY, SMNVEV (reference sequence). The DNA for the CDR3 is TGTGCCAGTAGCCTTGAAGGGTTTAATTCACCCCTCCACTTT. Amino acids: CASSLEGFNSPLHF.

Only a few counts were recorded for this clonotype. This chain joins TRBV4-1 and TRBJ2-7, with 7 bases identical to TRBD1. This CDR3 has 15 residues. Germline V gene sequence: CDR1 MGHRA, CDR2 YSYEKL. J lost 1 base, V lost 1 base, and 4 bases had no gene match. The CDR3 DNA is TGCGCCAGCAGCCAAGCCTGGGGACAGTCCTACGAGCAGTACTTC. Translation: CASSQAWGQSYEQYF.

The chain employs TRBV15 and TRBJ2-2; TRBD2 might be the D (7 bases). The germline CDR1 and CDR2 sequences are LNHNV and YYDKDF (reference sequence). This CDR3 comprises 18 residues. V was clipped by 3 bases and J by 4 bases, with 21 bases between them. The CDR3 bases are TGTGCCACCAGCAGGGACCCCATGGGGGGGGGGCTCACCGGGGAGCTGTTTTTT. Protein: CATSRDPMGGGLTGELFF.

This clonotype has just a few counts. The chain combines TRBV10-3 with TRBJ2-7; 11 nucleotides align to TRBD2. This CDR3 is 16 amino acids long. The germline gives CDR1 ENHRY, CDR2 SYGVKD. V dropped 0 bases and J dropped 3; count of bases not matched to a gene: 4. The CDR3, as DNA: TGTGCCATCAGTGAGTCAAGACTAGCGGGGTTCTACGAGCAGTACTTC. Its translation is CAISESRLAGFYEQYF.

This clonotype was seen a handful of times. The gene calls are TRBV9 and TRBJ2-7; perhaps TRBD1 as D (5 bases). Trimming stripped 4 bases from V and 1 base from J, with 12 bases between. In germline, CDR1 is SGDLS, CDR2 YYNGEE. This CDR3 has 14 amino acids. CDR3 region: CASSPRQISYEQYF. CDR3 DNA: TGTGCCAGCAGCCCGCGACAGATTTCCTACGAGCAGTACTTC.

The chain links TRBV9 to TRBJ2-2; D gene unclear. Germline V gives CDR1 SGDLS, CDR2 YYNGEE. This CDR3 has 11 residues. Trimming removed 6 bases at V and 0 bases at J, with 0 bases between. As DNA, the CDR3 is TGTGCCAGCACGAACACCGGGGAGCTGTTTTTT. Protein sequence: CASTNTGELFF.

This clonotype was seen a handful of times. The V and J genes are TRBV19 and TRBJ1-2; D possibly corresponds to TRBD1 (5 bases). The CDR3 has 14 amino acids. The V and J ends lost 4 bases and 0 bases respectively, with 9 bases between them. Germline loops: CDR1 LNHDA, CDR2 SQIVND (reference sequence). The CDR3 sequence is CASSTGGANYGYTF. The CDR3 bases are TGTGCCAGTAGTACCGGGGGGGCTAACTATGGCTACACCTTC.

The CDR3 loop reads CASSKGGGGNTEAFF. CDR3 in DNA: TGTGCCAGCTCGAAGGGGGGCGGTGGGAACACTGAAGCTTTCTTT. The chain joins TRBV7-2 to TRBJ1-1; D perhaps matches TRBD1 (6 bases). The CDR3 is 15 amino acids. Trimming left V 8 bases short and J 1 base short, with 17 bases between. Germline V gene sequence: CDR1 SGHTA, CDR2 FQGNSA. The full variable domain, its missing parts supplied by reference TRBV7-2 and TRBJ1-1, is GAGVSQSPSNKVTEKGKDVELRCDPISGHTALYWYRQSLGQGLEFLIYFQGNSAPDKSGLPSDRFSAERTGGSVSTLTIQRTQQEDSAVYLCASSKGGGGNTEAFFGQGTRLTVV.

This chain uses TRBV6-5 with TRBJ2-1; TRBD2 matches 8 bases. The CDR3 runs to 17 residues. The J segment lost 4 bases and the V segment lost 4 bases, leaving 12 bases of the junction unmatched. Germline V CDR1 and CDR2: MNHEY, SVGAGI. The CDR3 loop is CASSSYFGGAGYNEQFF. DNA for the CDR3: TGTGCCAGCAGTTCCTACTTCGGGGGGGCCGGATACAATGAGCAGTTCTTC.

This chain connects TRBV7-9 to TRBJ1-2, with D perhaps TRBD1 (6 bases). V was cut by 1 base and J by 7 bases, with 7 bases left in between. The CDR3 is made up of 12 amino acids. The V gene's germline CDR1 is SEHNR and CDR2 FQNEAQ (reference sequence). In DNA, the CDR3 is TGTGCCAGCAGCTTAGGAGGGGGTGGCTACACCTTC. Translated: CASSLGGGGYTF.

This clonotype was counted a few times. This chain links TRBV29-1 with TRBJ2-3; the D gene is possibly TRBD1 (6 bases). This CDR3 region has 17 residues. The germline V gene has CDR1 SQVTM and CDR2 ANQGSEA. V was cut by 5 bases and J by 3 bases, with 24 bases left in between. CDR3 bases: TGCAGCGTTAAAAACTTTGGGACACCTGGATATACAGATACGCAGTATTTT. Translation: CSVKNFGTPGYTDTQYF.

The chain joins TRBV30 to TRBJ2-3, with 8 nucleotides matching TRBD2. V dropped 4 bases and J dropped 5; count of bases not matched to a gene: 5. CDR1 is GTSNPN, CDR2 SVGIG, per germline (reference sequence). The CDR3 length is 13 residues. CDR3 sequence: CAWTQRERDTQYF. The CDR3 DNA reads as TGTGCCTGGACCCAGCGGGAGCGAGATACGCAGTATTTT.

The genes are TRBV7-2 and TRBJ2-3; 10 bases are shared with TRBD2. This CDR3 has 17 residues. Looked up from germline, CDR1 is SGHTA and CDR2 is FQGNSA. The trim removed 2 bases at V and 10 bases at J, leaving 15 bases unmatched. The CDR3 spells CASSLKGSGRADSSQYF. CDR3 sequence (DNA): TGTGCCAGCAGCTTAAAAGGGAGCGGGAGGGCCGACAGTTCGCAGTATTTT.

The chain has TRBV20-1 and TRBJ1-2; TRBD1 agrees at 7 bases. There are 15 residues in the CDR3. The junction had 7 bases not matched to a gene; V was cut back by 3 bases and J by 0 bases. Germline V gene data show CDR1 as DFQATT and CDR2 as SNEGSKA (reference sequence). The CDR3 loop reads CSASPGGTANYGYTF. For the CDR3, the DNA is TGCAGTGCTAGCCCTGGGGGGACAGCTAACTATGGCTACACCTTC.

The chain combines TRBV4-1 with TRBJ1-2; D uncertain. The V gene's germline CDR1 is MGHRA and CDR2 YSYEKL. The V end lost 0 bases, the J end lost 10 bases, and 15 bases lay between the germline ends. This CDR3 region has 14 residues. CDR3 DNA: TGCGCCAGCAGCCAAGAGAACAGTGAAGGCGCCTACACCTTC. It yields the protein CASSQENSEGAYTF.

The chain links TRBV5-4 to TRBJ1-2; no definite D call. The length of the CDR3 is 13 residues. Germline assignment: CDR1 SGHNT and CDR2 YYREEE (reference sequence). V lost 1 base to trimming and J lost 7 bases, with 11 bases between them. Here the CDR3 reads CASSLTESLGYTF. The CDR3, as DNA: TGTGCCAGCAGCTTGACTGAGAGTCTTGGCTACACCTTC.

J is TRBJ2-1 and V is TRBV24-1; D is tentatively TRBD1 or TRBD2 (5 bases each). The CDR3 totals 15 residues. Trimming shortened V by 5 bases and J by 0 bases, and 10 bases separated the two germline ends. CDR1 is KGHDR, CDR2 SFDVKD, per germline. In nucleotides, the CDR3 is TGTGCCACCAGTGCGGCAGGGAGCTCCTACAATGAGCAGTTCTTC. Its translation is CATSAAGSSYNEQFF.

CDR3 region: CASSPTGGDVLFF. For the CDR3, the DNA is TGTGCCAGCAGCCCGACCGGGGGGGATGTGCTGTTTTTT. The V and J genes are TRBV7-3 and TRBJ2-2; the match to TRBD2 covers 8 bases. This CDR3 is built from 13 residues. Germline V lookup: CDR1 SGHTA, CDR2 FQGTGA. V shed 5 bases, J shed 13 bases, and the junction held 9 bases outside the gene matches.

This clonotype was seen a few times. V gene TRBV5-1 combines with J gene TRBJ2-7; D tentatively fits TRBD1 or TRBD2 (5 bases each). This CDR3 comprises 15 residues. V was pared by 4 bases and J by 5 bases, with 19 bases between. CDR1 is SGHRS and CDR2 is YFSETQ in the germline V gene. In DNA form, the CDR3 reads TGCGCCAGCAGCCCCGCCGATACCCTGGGACACGAGCAGTACTTC. Its translation is CASSPADTLGHEQYF.